The 30 T cell receptor beta chains presented below share a single source sample, sequenced in a study of control samples from healthy donors and cancer patients. Repertoires were generated with immunoSEQ multiplex PCR, while TCRdb's copy carries only in-frame clones and drops some. The table shows 120,000 or so clones, with around 87% occurring only once. Material for sequencing was PBMCs. The receptors were sampled from a woman aged 60-75 years with lung cancer.

V usage is TRBV28 and J usage is TRBJ1-2; TRBD1 agrees at 7 bases. V shed 1 base and J 5 bases; nucleotides not matched to a gene: 7. From germline, CDR1 is MDHEN and CDR2 SYDVKM. The length of the CDR3 is 15 residues. CDR3 coding DNA: TGTGCCAGCAGTTTATTGGGGCAGGGGGGGTATGGCTACACCTTC. It translates to CASSLLGQGGYGYTF.

A single count supports this clone. The chain carries TRBV12-3 or TRBV12-4 and TRBJ1-2; D gene uncertain. The CDR3 has 12 residues. The V and J ends lost 5 bases and 6 bases respectively, with 10 bases between them. The CDR3 DNA is TGTGCCAGCAGTCTTTTGGGGAATGGCTACACCTTC. Its translation is CASSLLGNGYTF.

The chain has TRBV27 and TRBJ1-2; 8 positions agree with TRBD1. The CDR3 totals 14 residues. V lost 6 bases, J lost 2 bases, and 5 bases stayed unmatched. Germline-derived CDR1 and CDR2 are MNHEY and SMNVEV (reference sequence). The CDR3 DNA sequence: TGTGCCAGCAGGCCGACAGGGGAAAACTATGGCTACACCTTC. This translates into CASRPTGENYGYTF.

This chain links TRBV2 with TRBJ2-6; D perhaps matches TRBD2 (7 bases). The CDR3 length is 15 residues. Germline V gene data show CDR1 as SNHLY and CDR2 as FYNNEI. Trimming left V 7 bases short and J 4 bases short, with 14 bases between. CDR3 in amino acids: CASTVGGPGANVLTF. In DNA, the CDR3 is TGTGCCAGCACCGTCGGGGGGCCCGGGGCCAACGTCCTGACTTTC.

The chain is built from TRBV19 and TRBJ1-5, with D possibly TRBD1 on 6 matching bases. Germline loops: CDR1 LNHDA, CDR2 SQIVND (reference sequence). The CDR3 loop spans 17 amino acids. V lost 0 bases and J lost 1, with 13 bases in between. The CDR3 bases are TGTGCCAGTAGTATAGATAACAGGGCGGTGAGCAATCAGCCCCAGCATTTT. Translating it yields CASSIDNRAVSNQPQHF. The full variable domain, with the rest looked up from reference TRBV19 and TRBJ1-5, is DGGITQSPKYLFRKEGQNVTLSCEQNLNHDAMYWYRQDPGQGLRLIYYSQIVNDFQKGDIAEGYSVSREKKESFPLTVTSAQKNPTAFYLCASSIDNRAVSNQPQHFGDGTRLSIL.

This sequence joins TRBV6-5 and TRBJ1-1; weak D call: TRBD1 (5 bases). Trimming removed 4 bases from V and 1 base from J, with 13 bases in between. This CDR3 has 15 residues. Germline CDR1 and CDR2: MNHEY and SVGAGI. DNA for the CDR3: TGTGCCAGCAGTTCCTCTCTCGGGGGGAACACTGAAGCTTTCTTT. Translating it yields CASSSSLGGNTEAFF.

The V and J genes are TRBV5-1 and TRBJ2-1; D is undetermined. Germline V gene sequence: CDR1 SGHRS, CDR2 YFSETQ. V lost 0 bases and J lost 1, with 23 bases in between. The CDR3 runs 20 residues. The CDR3 DNA follows: TGCGCCAGCAGCTTGGTTTTAGTGGGGTCTTCGTTCGGGTCCTACAATGAGCAGTTCTTC. Translation gives CASSLVLVGSSFGSYNEQFF.

V and J are TRBV5-6 and TRBJ2-7; D remains ambiguous. There are 16 residues in the CDR3. V was clipped by 0 bases and J by 7 bases, with 20 bases between them. The germline CDR1 and CDR2 sequences are SGHDT and YYEEEE. The chain's CDR3 is CASSLGTRFLGREQYF. The CDR3 DNA sequence: TGTGCCAGCAGCTTGGGAACTCGCTTCCTTGGTCGGGAGCAGTACTTC.

To note about this clone: This same CDR3 is encoded by further DNA sequences in the sample. The chain employs TRBV6-1 and TRBJ1-5; 7 nucleotides line up with TRBD1. This CDR3 has 14 amino acids. Germline assignment: CDR1 MNHNS and CDR2 SASEGT. With V trimmed by 0 bases and J by 4 bases, 0 bases remained unmatched. CDR3 residues: CASSEATGNQPQHF. As DNA, the CDR3 is TGTGCCAGCAGTGAAGCGACAGGGAATCAGCCCCAGCATTTT.

This CDR3 is CASSPERQAYYGYTF. The CDR3 DNA sequence: TGTGCCAGCAGCCCAGAAAGACAGGCCTACTATGGCTACACCTTC. The chain combines TRBV7-2 with TRBJ1-2, with D tentatively TRBD1 (6 bases). V lost 5 bases to trimming and J lost 3 bases, with 16 bases between them. Germline-derived CDR1 and CDR2 are SGHTA and FQGNSA. CDR3 length equals 15 residues.

V and J are TRBV3-1 (or the pseudogene TRBV3-2) and TRBJ1-3; 7 bases match TRBD1. The V segment lost 1 base and the J segment 8 bases; nucleotides outside the gene matches: 17. Germline-derived CDR1 and CDR2 are LGHDT and YNNKEL (reference sequence). The length of the CDR3 is 18 residues. CDR3 loop: CASSQGTGGTAGGYTIYF. The CDR3 nucleotides are TGTGCCAGCAGCCAAGGAACCGGGGGGACAGCCGGGGGGTACACCATATATTTT.

This chain connects TRBV6-1 to TRBJ1-1; unclear D gene. Germline V CDR1 and CDR2: MNHNS, SASEGT. The CDR3 totals 13 residues. Trimming pared 3 bases from V and 0 bases from J, leaving 5 bases between. The CDR3 reads CASSESVNTEAFF. CDR3 bases: TGTGCCAGCAGTGAGTCGGTGAACACTGAAGCTTTCTTT.

This clone has only one observation. The CDR3 DNA follows: TGTGCCAGTAGGGCCGCCGGGACAGGGGGCAATCAGCCCCAGCATTTT. Residues: CASRAAGTGGNQPQHF. This chain uses TRBV19 with TRBJ1-5; TRBD1 agrees at 10 bases. In germline, CDR1 is LNHDA, CDR2 SQIVND (reference sequence). V lost 6 bases and J lost 2; bases outside the gene matches: 7. This CDR3 has 16 residues.

The chain recombines TRBV7-2 with TRBJ1-2; D remains ambiguous. The CDR3 length is 11 residues. The ends were cut back, 6 bases at V and 14 bases at J, with 16 bases in the middle. Per germline, CDR1 SGHTA and CDR2 FQGNSA. In DNA form, the CDR3 reads TGTGCCAGCAGTAGCGGTCTTTTAAATACCTTC. Protein: CASSSGLLNTF.

The table lists this clone with a few counts. The J gene is TRBJ1-5, the V gene TRBV6-5; D is perhaps TRBD1 (6 bases). V was shortened by 6 bases and J by 0 bases, with 9 bases between the two germline ends. The V gene's germline CDR1 is MNHEY and CDR2 SVGAGI. This CDR3 is 14 amino acids long. DNA of the CDR3: TGTGCCAGCAGCGGGACACATAGCAATCAGCCCCAGCATTTT. Translated: CASSGTHSNQPQHF.

This chain joins TRBV7-9 and TRBJ2-7; 11 bases fit TRBD1. Germline V CDR1 and CDR2: SEHNR, FQNEAQ (reference sequence). Trimming cost V 2 bases and J 6 bases; bases outside gene matches: 12. The length of the CDR3 is 17 residues. CDR3 sequence reads: CASSLNQPGTGGGEQYF. DNA for the CDR3: TGTGCCAGCAGCTTAAACCAACCGGGGACAGGGGGTGGCGAGCAGTACTTC.

The chain uses TRBV3-1 (or the pseudogene TRBV3-2) and TRBJ1-1; D not certain. Germline CDR1 reads LGHDT; CDR2 reads YNNKEL (reference sequence). This CDR3 region has 15 residues. V was clipped by 4 bases and J by 1 base, with 13 bases between them. In DNA, the CDR3 is TGTGCCAGCAGCCGTTTCGGACGTGAGAACACTGAAGCTTTCTTT. This gives the protein CASSRFGRENTEAFF.

The V gene is TRBV5-1, the J gene TRBJ2-5, with D unresolved. Trimming left V 0 bases short and J 3 bases short, with 12 bases between. Germline values: CDR1 SGHRS, CDR2 YFSETQ. The CDR3 is made up of 15 amino acids. The CDR3 protein is CASSLDVGLEETQYF. The DNA of the CDR3 is TGCGCCAGCAGCTTGGATGTGGGCCTCGAAGAGACCCAGTACTTC.

The chain couples TRBV11-1 to TRBJ2-1, with TRBD1 matching 8 bases. The CDR3 extends over 16 amino acids. Looked up from germline, CDR1 is SGHAT and CDR2 is FQDESV (reference sequence). With 6 bases clipped from V and 4 bases from J, the junction kept 11 bases outside the gene matches. As DNA, the CDR3 is TGTGCCAGCAGTCCCGCAGGGGGCCTGGGGTACAATGAGCAGTTCTTC. Translating gives CASSPAGGLGYNEQFF.

The J gene is TRBJ1-2, the V gene TRBV12-3 or TRBV12-4; no definite D call. V dropped 4 bases and J dropped 8 bases, with 8 bases sitting between them. The CDR3 has 11 amino acids. In DNA, the CDR3 is TGTGCCAGCAGTTCGGCCTACGGCTACACCTTC. Protein product: CASSSAYGYTF.

This clone was detected only once. The chain uses TRBV3-1 (or the pseudogene TRBV3-2) and TRBJ2-3, with D possibly TRBD2 on 5 matching bases. The CDR3 runs to 15 residues. Germline V CDR1 and CDR2: LGHDT, YNNKEL (reference sequence). Trimming stripped 3 bases from V and 0 bases from J, with 10 bases between. This CDR3 is CASSQRARSTDTQYF. The CDR3, as DNA: TGTGCCAGCAGCCAGAGGGCTAGGAGCACAGATACGCAGTATTTT.

The chain employs TRBV30 and TRBJ1-1; a possible D gene is TRBD1 (6 bases). V gave up 7 bases and J gave up 4 bases, with 19 bases separating them. The CDR3 consists of 14 residues. Per the germline V gene, CDR1 is GTSNPN and CDR2 is SVGIG (reference sequence). CDR3 region: CASQTGPLATEAFF. CDR3 sequence (DNA): TGTGCCTCACAGACAGGCCCCCTTGCCACTGAAGCTTTCTTT.

This chain joins TRBV19 and TRBJ2-7; 12 bases fit TRBD2. CDR3 length equals 12 residues. Germline trimming cut 6 bases from V and 10 bases from J; bases unmatched to any gene: 4. Germline loops: CDR1 LNHDA, CDR2 SQIVND (reference sequence). The CDR3 sequence is CASRTSGGPQYF. CDR3 nucleotides: TGTGCCAGTAGGACTAGCGGGGGACCTCAGTACTTC. Full variable domain (missing parts from reference TRBV19 and TRBJ2-7): DGGITQSPKYLFRKEGQNVTLSCEQNLNHDAMYWYRQDPGQGLRLIYYSQIVNDFQKGDIAEGYSVSREKKESFPLTVTSAQKNPTAFYLCASRTSGGPQYFGPGTRLTVT.

As DNA, the CDR3 is TGTGCCAGTAGATGGGAGTCATTATATGGCTACACCTTC. It translates to CASRWESLYGYTF. The genes are TRBV2 and TRBJ1-2; D ambiguous. The CDR3 is 13 residues long. The ends were cut back, 9 bases at V and 5 bases at J, with 16 bases in the middle. The germline gives CDR1 SNHLY, CDR2 FYNNEI.

The V gene is TRBV30, the J gene TRBJ2-3; D remains unclear. The CDR3 sequence is 14 residues long. V lost 0 bases and J lost 1, with 8 bases in between. Germline values: CDR1 GTSNPN, CDR2 SVGIG (reference sequence). CDR3 sequence (DNA): TGTGCCTGGAGTGTAAAGGCGGGCACAGATACGCAGTATTTT. It is translated as CAWSVKAGTDTQYF.

This chain uses TRBV5-8 with TRBJ2-3; weak D call: TRBD1 (5 bases). Germline CDR1 and CDR2: SGHTS and YDEGEE. The CDR3 contains 14 residues. Trimming took off 4 bases at V and 4 bases at J, with 13 bases between the two ends. CDR3 DNA sequence: TGTGCCAGCAGCCAACCAGGGTGGGCAGATACGCAGTATTTT. Its translation: CASSQPGWADTQYF.

This clone was counted between two and nine times. The rearrangement links TRBV7-2 to TRBJ2-3, with 7 bases lining up with TRBD2. This CDR3 comprises 13 residues. Germline V gives CDR1 SGHTA, CDR2 FQGNSA. Germline trimming cut 0 bases from V and 11 bases from J; bases unmatched to any gene: 5. Here the CDR3 DNA reads TGTGCCAGCAGCTTAGCGACGGCTAGCGGGCAGTATTTT. Its translation: CASSLATASGQYF.

This clone came up once. V is TRBV2 and J is TRBJ1-2; D gene uncertain. CDR1 is SNHLY, CDR2 FYNNEI, per germline. The CDR3 is 13 amino acids. The V and J ends lost 3 bases and 8 bases respectively, with 13 bases between them. The CDR3 spells CASSELAYGGYTF. The CDR3 DNA sequence: TGTGCCAGCAGTGAGTTGGCCTACGGAGGCTACACCTTC. Looking up the rest from reference TRBV2 and TRBJ1-2 gives the full variable domain: EPEVTQTPSHQVTQMGQEVILRCVPISNHLYFYWYRQILGQKVEFLVSFYNNEISEKSEIFDDQFSVERPDGSNFTLKIRSTKLEDSAMYFCASSELAYGGYTFGSGTRLTVV.

The V gene is TRBV7-9, the J gene TRBJ1-6, with D uncertain. Trimming cost V 5 bases and J 6 bases, with 14 bases left between them. This CDR3 region has 15 residues. Per germline, CDR1 SEHNR and CDR2 FQNEAQ (reference sequence). The CDR3 reads CASSVGPYPNSPLHF. Written as DNA, the CDR3 is TGTGCCAGCAGCGTAGGACCGTACCCTAATTCACCCCTCCACTTT.

This chain joins TRBV19 and TRBJ1-2; TRBD1 agrees at 9 bases. Trimming took 5 bases from V and 8 from J; bases not matched to a gene: 9. The CDR3 has 14 residues. The V gene's germline CDR1 is LNHDA and CDR2 SQIVND (reference sequence). Written as DNA, the CDR3 is TGTGCCAGTAGTCATACCCCAGGGACAGGGGGCTACACCTTC. The encoded protein is CASSHTPGTGGYTF.